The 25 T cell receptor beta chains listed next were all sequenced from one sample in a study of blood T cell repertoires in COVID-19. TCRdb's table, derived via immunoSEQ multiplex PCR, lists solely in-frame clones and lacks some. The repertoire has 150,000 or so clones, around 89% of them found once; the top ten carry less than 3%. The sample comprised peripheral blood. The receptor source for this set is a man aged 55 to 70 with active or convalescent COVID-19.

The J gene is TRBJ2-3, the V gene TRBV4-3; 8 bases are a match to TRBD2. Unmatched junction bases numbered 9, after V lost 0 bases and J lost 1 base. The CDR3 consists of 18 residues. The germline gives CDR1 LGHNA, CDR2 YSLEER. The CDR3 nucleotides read TGCGCCAGCAGCCAAGAGCCCGGACTAGCCCGGGGCACAGATACGCAGTATTTT. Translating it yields CASSQEPGLARGTDTQYF.

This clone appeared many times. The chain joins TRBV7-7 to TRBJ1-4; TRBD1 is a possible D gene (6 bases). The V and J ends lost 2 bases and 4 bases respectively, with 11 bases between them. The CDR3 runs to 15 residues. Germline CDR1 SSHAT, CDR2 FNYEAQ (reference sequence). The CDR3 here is CASSLSGQSNEKLFF. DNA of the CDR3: TGTGCCAGCAGCTTATCCGGACAGAGTAATGAAAAACTGTTTTTT.

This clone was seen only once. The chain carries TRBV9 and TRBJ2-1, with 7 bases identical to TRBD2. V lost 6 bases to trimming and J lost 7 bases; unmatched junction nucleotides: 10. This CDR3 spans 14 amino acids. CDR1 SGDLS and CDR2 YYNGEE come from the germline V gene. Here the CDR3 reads CASKRGLETNEQFF. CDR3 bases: TGTGCCAGCAAGCGGGGACTGGAAACGAATGAGCAGTTCTTC.

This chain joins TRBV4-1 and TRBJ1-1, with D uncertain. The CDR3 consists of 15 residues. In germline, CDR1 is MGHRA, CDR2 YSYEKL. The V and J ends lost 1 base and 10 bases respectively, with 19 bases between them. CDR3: CASSQVYWSPEGAFF. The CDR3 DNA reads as TGCGCCAGCAGCCAAGTGTACTGGAGCCCCGAGGGAGCTTTCTTT.

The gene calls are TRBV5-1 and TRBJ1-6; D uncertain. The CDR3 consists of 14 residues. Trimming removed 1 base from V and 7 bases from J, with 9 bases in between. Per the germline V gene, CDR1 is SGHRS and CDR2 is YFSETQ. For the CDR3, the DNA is TGCGCCAGCAGCTTGCCGGGGTTCAATTCACCCCTCCACTTT. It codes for CASSLPGFNSPLHF. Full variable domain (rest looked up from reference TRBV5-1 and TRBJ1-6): KAGVTQTPRYLIKTRGQQVTLSCSPISGHRSVSWYQQTPGQGLQFLFEYFSETQRNKGNFPGRFSGRQFSNSRSEMNVSTLELGDSALYLCASSLPGFNSPLHFGNGTRLTVT.

CDR3 in DNA: TGTGCCACCTCGACAGGTTATGAAGCCAACGTCCTGACTTTC. It is translated as CATSTGYEANVLTF. This chain uses TRBV15 with TRBJ2-6; TRBD1 might be the D (6 bases). The CDR3 covers 14 residues. In germline, CDR1 is LNHNV, CDR2 YYDKDF (reference sequence). With 8 bases removed from V and 7 bases from J, the gap between germline ends came to 15 bases.

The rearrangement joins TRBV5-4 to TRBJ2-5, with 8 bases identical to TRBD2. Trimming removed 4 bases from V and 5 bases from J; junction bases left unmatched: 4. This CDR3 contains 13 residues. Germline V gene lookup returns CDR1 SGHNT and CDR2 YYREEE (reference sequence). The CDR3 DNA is TGTGCCAGCAGCCTAGGACTAGCCGAGACCCAGTACTTC. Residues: CASSLGLAETQYF.

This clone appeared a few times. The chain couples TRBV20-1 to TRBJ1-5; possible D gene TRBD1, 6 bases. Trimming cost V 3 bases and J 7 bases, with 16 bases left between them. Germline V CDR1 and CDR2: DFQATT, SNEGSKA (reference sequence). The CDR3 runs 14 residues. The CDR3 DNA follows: TGCAGTGCTAGTGCACAGGGATACGACCAGCCCCAGCATTTT. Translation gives CSASAQGYDQPQHF.

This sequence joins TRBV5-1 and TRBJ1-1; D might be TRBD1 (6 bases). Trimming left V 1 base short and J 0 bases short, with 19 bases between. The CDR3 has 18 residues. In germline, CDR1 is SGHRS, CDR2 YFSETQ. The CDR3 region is CASSLLGATGPMNTEAFF. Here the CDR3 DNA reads TGCGCCAGCAGCTTGTTGGGGGCAACAGGGCCCATGAACACTGAAGCTTTCTTT.

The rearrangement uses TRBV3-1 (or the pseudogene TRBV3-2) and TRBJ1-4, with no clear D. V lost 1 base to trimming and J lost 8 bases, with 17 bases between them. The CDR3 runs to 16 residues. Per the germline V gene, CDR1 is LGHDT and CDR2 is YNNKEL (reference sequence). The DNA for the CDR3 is TGTGCCAGCAGCCAAGCCCGCCGAGGGCCCTCCGAAAAACTGTTTTTT. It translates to CASSQARRGPSEKLFF.

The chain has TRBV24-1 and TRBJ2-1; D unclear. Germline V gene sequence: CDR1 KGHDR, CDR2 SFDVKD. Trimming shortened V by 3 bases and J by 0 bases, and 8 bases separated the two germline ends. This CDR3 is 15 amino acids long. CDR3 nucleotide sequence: TGTGCCACCAGTGATACACAGAACTCCTACAATGAGCAGTTCTTC. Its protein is CATSDTQNSYNEQFF.

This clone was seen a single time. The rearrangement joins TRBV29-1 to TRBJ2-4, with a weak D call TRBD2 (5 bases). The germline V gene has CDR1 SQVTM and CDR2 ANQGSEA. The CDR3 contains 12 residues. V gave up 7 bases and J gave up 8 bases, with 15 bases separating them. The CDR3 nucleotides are TGCAGCGCTGGACTCAACCGGGACATTCAGTACTTC. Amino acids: CSAGLNRDIQYF.

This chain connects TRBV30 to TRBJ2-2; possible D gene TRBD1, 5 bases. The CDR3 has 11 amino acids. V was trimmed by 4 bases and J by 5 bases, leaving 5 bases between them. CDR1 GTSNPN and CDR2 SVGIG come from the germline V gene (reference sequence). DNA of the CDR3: TGTGCCTGGAAGGGGACCGGGGAGCTGTTTTTT. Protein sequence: CAWKGTGELFF.

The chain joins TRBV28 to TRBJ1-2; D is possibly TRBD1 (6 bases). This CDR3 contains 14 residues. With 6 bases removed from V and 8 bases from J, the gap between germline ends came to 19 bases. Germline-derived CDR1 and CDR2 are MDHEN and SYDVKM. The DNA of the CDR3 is TGTGCCAGCAGCAGAGGGACACCTCAATTCGGCTACACCTTC. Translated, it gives CASSRGTPQFGYTF.

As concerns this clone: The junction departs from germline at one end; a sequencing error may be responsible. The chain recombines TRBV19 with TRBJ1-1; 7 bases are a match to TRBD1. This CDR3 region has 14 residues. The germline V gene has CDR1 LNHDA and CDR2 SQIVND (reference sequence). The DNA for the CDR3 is TGTGCCAGTAGTGTAGACAGGGTAGGGACTGAAGCTTTCTTT. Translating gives CASSVDRVGTEAFF.

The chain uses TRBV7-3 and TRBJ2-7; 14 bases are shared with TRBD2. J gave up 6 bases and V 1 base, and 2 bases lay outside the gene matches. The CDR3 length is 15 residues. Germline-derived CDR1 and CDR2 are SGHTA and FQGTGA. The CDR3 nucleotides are TGTGCCAGCAGCTTAATAGGACTAGCGGGGGGCGAGCAGTACTTC. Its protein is CASSLIGLAGGEQYF. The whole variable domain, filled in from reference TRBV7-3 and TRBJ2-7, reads GAGVSQTPSNKVTEKGKYVELRCDPISGHTALYWYRQSLGQGPEFLIYFQGTGAADDSGLPNDRFFAVRPEGSVSTLKIQRTERGDSAVYLCASSLIGLAGGEQYFGPGTRLTVT.

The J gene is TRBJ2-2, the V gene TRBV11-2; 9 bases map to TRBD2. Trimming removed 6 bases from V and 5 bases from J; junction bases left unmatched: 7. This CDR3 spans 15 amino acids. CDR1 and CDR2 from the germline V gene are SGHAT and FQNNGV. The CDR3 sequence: CASRSSGTTTGELFF. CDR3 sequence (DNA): TGTGCCAGCAGATCTAGCGGGACTACGACCGGGGAGCTGTTTTTT.

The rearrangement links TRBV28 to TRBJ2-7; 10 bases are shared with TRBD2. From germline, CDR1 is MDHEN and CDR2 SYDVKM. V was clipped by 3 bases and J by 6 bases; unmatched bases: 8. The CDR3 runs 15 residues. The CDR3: CASSFSGGISVEQYF. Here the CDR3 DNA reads TGTGCCAGCAGTTTTAGCGGGGGGATTTCGGTCGAGCAGTACTTC. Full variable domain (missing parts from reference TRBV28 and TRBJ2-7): DVKVTQSSRYLVKRTGEKVFLECVQDMDHENMFWYRQDPGLGLRLIYFSYDVKMKEKGDIPEGYSVSREKKERFSLILESASTNQTSMYLCASSFSGGISVEQYFGPGTRLTVT.

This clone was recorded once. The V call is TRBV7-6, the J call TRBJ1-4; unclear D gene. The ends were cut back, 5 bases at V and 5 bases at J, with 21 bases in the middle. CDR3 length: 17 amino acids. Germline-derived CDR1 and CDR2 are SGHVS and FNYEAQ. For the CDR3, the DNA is TGTGCCAGCAGCCCCAGTCTCGGCGAGGTTTACAATGAAAAACTGTTTTTT. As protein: CASSPSLGEVYNEKLFF. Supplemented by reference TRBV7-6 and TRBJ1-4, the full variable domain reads GAGVSQSPRYKVTKRGQDVALRCDPISGHVSLYWYRQALGQGPEFLTYFNYEAQQDKSGLPNDRFSAERPEGSISTLTIQRTEQRDSAMYRCASSPSLGEVYNEKLFFGSGTQLSVL.

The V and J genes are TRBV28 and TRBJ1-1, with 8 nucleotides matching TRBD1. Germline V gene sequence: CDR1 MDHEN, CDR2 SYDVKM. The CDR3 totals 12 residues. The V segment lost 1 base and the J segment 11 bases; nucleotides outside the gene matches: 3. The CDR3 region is CASSLLDREAFF. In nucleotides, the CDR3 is TGTGCCAGCAGTTTATTGGACAGGGAGGCTTTCTTT.

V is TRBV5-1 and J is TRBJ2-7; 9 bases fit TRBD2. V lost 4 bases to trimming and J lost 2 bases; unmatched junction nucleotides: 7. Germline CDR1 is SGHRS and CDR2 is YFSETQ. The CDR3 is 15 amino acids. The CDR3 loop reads CASSPGLAQTYEQYF. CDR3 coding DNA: TGCGCCAGCAGCCCCGGACTAGCGCAAACCTACGAGCAGTACTTC.

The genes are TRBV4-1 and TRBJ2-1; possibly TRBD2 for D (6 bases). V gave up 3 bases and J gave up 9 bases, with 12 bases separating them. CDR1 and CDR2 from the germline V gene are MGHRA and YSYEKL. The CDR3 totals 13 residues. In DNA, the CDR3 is TGCGCCAGCAGCCAGTCGCGGGGCCCTGAGCAGTTCTTC. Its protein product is CASSQSRGPEQFF.

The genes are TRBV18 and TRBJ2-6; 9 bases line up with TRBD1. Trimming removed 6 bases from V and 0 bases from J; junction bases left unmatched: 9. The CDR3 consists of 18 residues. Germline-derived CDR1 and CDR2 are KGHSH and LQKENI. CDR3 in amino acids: CASSAQGASSSGANVLTF. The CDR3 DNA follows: TGTGCCAGCTCGGCACAGGGGGCTTCCAGCTCTGGGGCCAACGTCCTGACTTTC. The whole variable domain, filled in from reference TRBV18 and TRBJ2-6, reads NAGVMQNPRHLVRRRGQEARLRCSPMKGHSHVYWYRQLPEEGLKFMVYLQKENIIDESGMPKERFSAEFPKEGPSILRIQQVVRGDSAAYFCASSAQGASSSGANVLTFGAGSRLTVL.

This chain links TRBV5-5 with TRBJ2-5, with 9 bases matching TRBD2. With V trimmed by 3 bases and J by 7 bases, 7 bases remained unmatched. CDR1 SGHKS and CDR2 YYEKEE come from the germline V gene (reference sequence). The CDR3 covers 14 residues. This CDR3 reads CASSSIAGEVTQYF. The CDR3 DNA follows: TGTGCCAGCAGCTCGATAGCGGGAGAGGTGACCCAGTACTTC.

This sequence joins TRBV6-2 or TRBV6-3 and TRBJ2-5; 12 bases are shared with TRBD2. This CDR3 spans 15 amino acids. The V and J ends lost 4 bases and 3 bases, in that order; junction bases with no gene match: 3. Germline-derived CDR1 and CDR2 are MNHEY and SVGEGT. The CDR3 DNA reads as TGTGCCAGCAGTTCAGCTAGCGGGGGGGAAGAGACCCAGTACTTC. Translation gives CASSSASGGEETQYF.